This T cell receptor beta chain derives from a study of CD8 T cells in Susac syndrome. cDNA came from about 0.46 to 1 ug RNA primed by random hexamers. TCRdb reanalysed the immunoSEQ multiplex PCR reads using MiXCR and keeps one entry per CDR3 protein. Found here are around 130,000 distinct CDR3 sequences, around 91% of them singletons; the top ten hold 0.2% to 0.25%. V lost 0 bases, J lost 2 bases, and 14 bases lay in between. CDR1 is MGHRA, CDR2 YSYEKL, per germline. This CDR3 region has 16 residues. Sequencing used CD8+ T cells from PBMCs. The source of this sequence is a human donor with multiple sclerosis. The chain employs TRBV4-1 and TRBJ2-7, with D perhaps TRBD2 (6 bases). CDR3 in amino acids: CASSQDTARGTYEQYF. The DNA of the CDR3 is TGCGCCAGCAGCCAAGATACTGCGCGGGGAACCTACGAGCAGTACTTC.